The present T cell receptor (beta chain) was sequenced within a study of blood T cell repertoires in COVID-19. Participants had their cohort set by participant-reported clinical history. CDR1 is SGHRS and CDR2 is YFSETQ in the germline V gene. The trim removed 1 base at V and 6 bases at J, leaving 6 bases unmatched. CDR3 length: 16 residues. In the source study's methods: Counts of nucleated cells, estimated from reference gene primer amplification, were obtained. Method: immunoSEQ multiplex PCR; TCRdb's copy keeps in-frame clones and lacks some. The DNA was the basis for D and trimming; V, J and clone size are from that table. The sample has 200,000 to 250,000 clones; about four fifths are singletons.

This clonotype originated in a man aged 55 to 70 who had recovered from COVID-19. The chain is built from TRBV5-1 and TRBJ2-2, with TRBD2 matching over 10 bases. Sequences were obtained from PBMCs or T cells enriched from blood (not recorded which). The DNA for the CDR3 is TGCGCCAGCAGCTTGAGCGGGGGGGCCTTCCCCGGGGAGCTGTTTTTT. As protein: CASSLSGGAFPGELFF. Full variable domain (rest looked up from reference TRBV5-1 and TRBJ2-2): KAGVTQTPRYLIKTRGQQVTLSCSPISGHRSVSWYQQTPGQGLQFLFEYFSETQRNKGNFPGRFSGRQFSNSRSEMNVSTLELGDSALYLCASSLSGGAFPGELFFGEGSRLTVL.